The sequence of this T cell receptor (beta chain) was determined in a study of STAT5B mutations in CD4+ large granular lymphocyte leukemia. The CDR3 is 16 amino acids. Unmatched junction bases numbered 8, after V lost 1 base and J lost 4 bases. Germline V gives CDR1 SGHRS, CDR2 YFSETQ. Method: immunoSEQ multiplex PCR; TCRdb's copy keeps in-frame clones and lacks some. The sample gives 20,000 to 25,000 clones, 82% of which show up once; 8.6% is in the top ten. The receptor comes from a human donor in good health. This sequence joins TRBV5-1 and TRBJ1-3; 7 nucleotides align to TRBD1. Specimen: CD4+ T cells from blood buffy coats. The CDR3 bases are TGCGCCAGCAGCTTGCAACCAGGGGGAAACGGAAACACCATATATTTT. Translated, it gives CASSLQPGGNGNTIYF.